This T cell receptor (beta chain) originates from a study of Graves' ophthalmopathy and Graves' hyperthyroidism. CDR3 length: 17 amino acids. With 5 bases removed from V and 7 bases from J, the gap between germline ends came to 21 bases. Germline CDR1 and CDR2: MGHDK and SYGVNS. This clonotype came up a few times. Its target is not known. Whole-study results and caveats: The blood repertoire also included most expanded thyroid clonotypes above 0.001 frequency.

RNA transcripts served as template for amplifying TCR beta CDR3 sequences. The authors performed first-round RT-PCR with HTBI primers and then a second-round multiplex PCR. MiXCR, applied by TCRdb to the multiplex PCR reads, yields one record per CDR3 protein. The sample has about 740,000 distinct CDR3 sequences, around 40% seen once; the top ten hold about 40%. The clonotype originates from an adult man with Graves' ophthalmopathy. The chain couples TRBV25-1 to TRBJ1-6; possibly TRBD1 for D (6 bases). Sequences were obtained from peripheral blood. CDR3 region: CASSSRPPGVHNSPLHF. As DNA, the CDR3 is TGTGCCAGCAGTTCGAGGCCTCCAGGGGTCCACAATTCACCCCTCCACTTT.